Listed below are T cell receptor beta chains from one sample, sequenced in a study of T cell responses to AZD1222 COVID-19 vaccine. Clones were sequenced by immunoSEQ multiplex PCR, and TCRdb holds only the in-frame ones, with some missing. Of some 130,000 clones in the sample, roughly 91% were seen once. Sample: peripheral blood, taken on day 0 of AZD1222 vaccination. The receptor source for this set is an adult in good health. Each CDR3 is given with its conserved first and last residue. Each record gives: J gene, V gene, D gene, clone size, CDR3 DNA, CDR3 protein. A D gene is named only where the DNA matches it firmly. Part of the rows lack a size; the others show once, few, many or a class for expanded clones.

TRBJ2-3 TRBV21-1 NA NA TGTGCCAGCAGCGAGGACACTAATACGCAGTATTTT CASSEDTNTQYF
TRBJ1-5 TRBV10-3 NA few TGTGCCATCAGTGCTGGTAGAGGGGCCGGCAATCAGCCCCAGCATTTT CAISAGRGAGNQPQHF
TRBJ1-6 TRBV5-1 NA NA TGCGCCAGCACGATCGATTTGAGTAATTCACCCCTCCACTTT CASTIDLSNSPLHF
TRBJ1-1 TRBV6-1 NA NA TGTGCCAGCAGTGAAGTGGTATGGGTGATCACTGAAGCTTTCTTT CASSEVVWVITEAFF
TRBJ2-7 TRBV6-5 TRBD2 NA TGTGCCAGCAGTTACTCGGCGGGGGGGAGCTCCTACGAGCAGTACTTC CASSYSAGGSSYEQYF
TRBJ2-7 TRBV3-1/TRBV3-2 TRBD1 NA TGTGCCAGCAGCCAAGAATTGGGGACAGTACATCTTGAGCAGTACTTC CASSQELGTVHLEQYF
TRBJ1-2 TRBV19 NA NA TGTGCCAGTAGTATACCTTGGAGGGATGGCTACACCTTC CASSIPWRDGYTF
TRBJ2-1 TRBV3-1/TRBV3-2 TRBD2 NA TGTGCCAGCAGATTAGCGGGGGGCTCCTACAATGAGCAGTTCTTC CASRLAGGSYNEQFF
TRBJ1-1 TRBV10-3 TRBD1 NA TGTGCCATCAGTGACGTGGGACAGAAAGCTTTCTTT CAISDVGQKAFF
TRBJ1-5 TRBV7-9 TRBD1 few TGTGCCAGCAGCTGGGACAGGGCTAATCAGCCCCAGCATTTT CASSWDRANQPQHF
TRBJ2-2 TRBV7-6 TRBD2 NA TGTGCCAGCAGCTATACTAGCGGGGGAGTAACCGGGGAGCTGTTTTTT CASSYTSGGVTGELFF
TRBJ2-3 TRBV6-5 NA NA TGTGCCAGCAGTTATGGAACAGGGCAGGGAGATACGCAGTATTTT CASSYGTGQGDTQYF
TRBJ1-4 TRBV28 NA NA TGTGCCAGCAGTTTACTTTCTCGGGACAAAATTAGGGAAAAACTGTTTTTT CASSLLSRDKIREKLFF
TRBJ2-5 TRBV6-5 NA NA TGTGCCAGCAGTTACGGAGGGGCAAAGACCCAGTACTTC CASSYGGAKTQYF
TRBJ1-2 TRBV28 TRBD1 NA TGTGCCAGCAGCCCTCGGGACAGGGTTGACTATGGCTACACCTTC CASSPRDRVDYGYTF
TRBJ1-4 TRBV18 NA NA TGTGCCAGCTCACCACTAAGCGGTTCCAATGAAAAACTGTTTTTT CASSPLSGSNEKLFF
TRBJ2-7 TRBV7-2 NA NA TGTGCCAGCAGCTTGGGGGCGGGGAACTACGAGCAGTACTTC CASSLGAGNYEQYF
TRBJ1-2 TRBV19 NA NA TGTGCCAGTAGTCCACAGACGTATGGCTACACCTTC CASSPQTYGYTF
TRBJ2-1 TRBV9 TRBD2 NA TGTGCCAGCAGCGTAGGACTAGCGGGGCTTCGCGATGAGCAGTTCTTC CASSVGLAGLRDEQFF
TRBJ2-1 TRBV4-1 NA NA TGCGCCAGCAGCCAAGAGGAGATGGGACACCCAGAGCAGTTCTTC CASSQEEMGHPEQFF
TRBJ1-1 TRBV13 NA NA TGTGCCAGCAGCTTAGCGGTGAACACTGAAGCTTTCTTT CASSLAVNTEAFF
TRBJ1-1 TRBV28 NA once TGTGCCAGCAGTTTGCTTGGTGAGAACACTGAAGCTTTCTTT CASSLLGENTEAFF
TRBJ1-1 TRBV5-4 TRBD1 NA TGTGCCAGCAGCCCGGGACAGGGGGCAATGGCTGAAGCTTTCTTT CASSPGQGAMAEAFF
TRBJ1-1 TRBV4-1 NA NA TGCGCCAGCAGTTCCAGGACCGCAGAAATTAGAGCTTTCTTT CASSSRTAEIRAFF
TRBJ2-7 TRBV28 TRBD2 NA TGTGCCAGCAGCAGAGCGGGGCCGTACGAGCAGTACTTC CASSRAGPYEQYF
TRBJ1-5 TRBV15 NA NA TGTGCCACCAGCAGAGATACGGGCAGCTATAGCAATCAGCCCCAGCATTTT CATSRDTGSYSNQPQHF
TRBJ2-1 TRBV28 TRBD2 NA TGTGCCAGCAGTTGGACTAGCGGCTCCTACAATGAGCAGTTCTTC CASSWTSGSYNEQFF
TRBJ2-3 TRBV18 TRBD2 once TGTGCCAGCTCACCGTTCGCTCGACTAGCGGGGACAGATACGCAGTATTTT CASSPFARLAGTDTQYF
TRBJ2-1 TRBV6-6 NA NA TGTGCCAGCAGGACTATATTGACAGGTAACAATGAGCAGTTCTTC CASRTILTGNNEQFF
TRBJ2-7 TRBV4-1 TRBD1 NA TGCGCCAGCAGCTTAGGGACAGGCGTTTACGAGCAGTACTTC CASSLGTGVYEQYF
TRBJ1-2 TRBV7-9 NA once TGTGCCAGCACCACTTCGTGGGGGGGGCCTTATGGCTACACCTTC CASTTSWGGPYGYTF
TRBJ2-5 TRBV18 NA NA TGTGCCAGCTCACTCTACAGAGAAGAGACCCAGTACTTC CASSLYREETQYF
TRBJ1-2 TRBV3-1/TRBV3-2 NA NA TGTGCCAGCAGCCAAGACCCGGGACCTTATGGCTACACCTTC CASSQDPGPYGYTF
TRBJ2-2 TRBV4-2 NA NA TGTGCCAGCAGCCAAGAGTCCTGGAACACCGGGGAGCTGTTTTTT CASSQESWNTGELFF
TRBJ1-6 TRBV30 NA NA TGTGCCTGGGGAACAGGATATAATTCACCCCTCCACTTT CAWGTGYNSPLHF
TRBJ1-1 TRBV19 NA NA TGTGCCAGTAGTATGAGTGAGAACACTGAAGCTTTCTTT CASSMSENTEAFF
TRBJ2-5 TRBV2 TRBD1 NA TGTGCCAGCAGTCGACAGGGGGCCGGGGAGACCCAGTACTTC CASSRQGAGETQYF
TRBJ1-6 TRBV5-1 NA NA TGCGCCAGCAGCTCCGGGCCCCGTTCAGGGCGCTCACCCCTCCACTTT CASSSGPRSGRSPLHF
TRBJ2-2 TRBV7-9 TRBD2 NA TGTGCCAGCAGCTTTTTCTTGCGGGGGGACGCGAACACCGGGGAGCTGTTTTTT CASSFFLRGDANTGELFF
TRBJ2-5 TRBV6-2/TRBV6-3 NA NA TGTGCCAGCAGTTACCATCCAGGGCGCGGGGAGACCCAGTACTTC CASSYHPGRGETQYF
TRBJ1-6 TRBV9 NA NA TGTGCCAGCAGCTTAGCAGGAGGCCAGAGCTCCTATAATTCACCCCTCCACTTT CASSLAGGQSSYNSPLHF
TRBJ2-2 TRBV7-9 NA NA TGTGCCAGCAGCTTAGCGCGCAGGGTAGGGGAAGACACCGGGGAGCTGTTTTTT CASSLARRVGEDTGELFF
TRBJ1-1 TRBV20-1 TRBD1 NA TGCAGTGCTCCCGGACAGGTTGAAGCTTTCTTT CSAPGQVEAFF
TRBJ2-3 TRBV7-2 NA NA TGTGCCAGCAGCTTACGGGGGAGCTGGAAGAACACAGATACGCAGTATTTT CASSLRGSWKNTDTQYF
TRBJ2-2 TRBV11-1 NA NA TGTGCCAGCAGCTTTTCTTTTAACACCGGGGAGCTGTTTTTT CASSFSFNTGELFF
TRBJ1-2 TRBV5-1 NA NA TGCGCCAGCAGCGGGACGGACTATGGCTACACCTTC CASSGTDYGYTF
TRBJ1-1 TRBV18 NA NA TGTGCCAGCTCACAGCGGGGGCCGCAGAACACTGAAGCTTTCTTT CASSQRGPQNTEAFF
TRBJ2-7 TRBV28 NA NA TGTGCCAGCAGTCCACTGCACAGCCTTAGCTCCTACGAGCAGTACTTC CASSPLHSLSSYEQYF
TRBJ1-5 TRBV5-8 NA NA TGTGCCAGCAGCGGAAGACGGGGGCAGAGGAATCAGCCCCAGCATTTT CASSGRRGQRNQPQHF
TRBJ1-5 TRBV25-1 NA NA TGTGCCAGCATGGGGAATAGCAATCAGCCCCAGCATTTT CASMGNSNQPQHF